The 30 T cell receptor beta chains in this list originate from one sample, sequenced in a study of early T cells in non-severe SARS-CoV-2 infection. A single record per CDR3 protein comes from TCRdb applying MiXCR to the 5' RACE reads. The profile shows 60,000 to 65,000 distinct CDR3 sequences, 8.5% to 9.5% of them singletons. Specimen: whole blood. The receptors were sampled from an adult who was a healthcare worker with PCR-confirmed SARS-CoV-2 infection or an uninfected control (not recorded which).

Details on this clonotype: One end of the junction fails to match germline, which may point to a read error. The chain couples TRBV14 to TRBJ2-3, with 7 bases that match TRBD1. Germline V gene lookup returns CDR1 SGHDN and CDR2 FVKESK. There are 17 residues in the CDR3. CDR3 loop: CASRQEERGRVADTQYF. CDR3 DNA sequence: TGTGCCAGCAGACAAGAGGAGAGGGGGCGTGTGGCAGATACGCAGTATTTT.

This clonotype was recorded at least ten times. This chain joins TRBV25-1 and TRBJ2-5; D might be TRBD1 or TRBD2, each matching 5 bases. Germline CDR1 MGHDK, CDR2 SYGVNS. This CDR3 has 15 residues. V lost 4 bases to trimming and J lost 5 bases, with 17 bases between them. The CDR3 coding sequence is TGTGCCAGCAGTGGGGGACCCCGAGGCGTGGAGACCCAGTACTTC. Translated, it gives CASSGGPRGVETQYF.

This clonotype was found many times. The CDR3 spells CASSKNRFNEQYV. CDR3 DNA sequence: TGTGCCAGCAGTAAAAACAGGTTCAACGAGCAGTACGTC. V and J are TRBV12-3 or TRBV12-4 and TRBJ2-7; a weak D match, TRBD1 (5 bases). The V end was cut by 5 bases, the J end by 5 bases, with 13 bases between. The CDR3 runs 13 residues.

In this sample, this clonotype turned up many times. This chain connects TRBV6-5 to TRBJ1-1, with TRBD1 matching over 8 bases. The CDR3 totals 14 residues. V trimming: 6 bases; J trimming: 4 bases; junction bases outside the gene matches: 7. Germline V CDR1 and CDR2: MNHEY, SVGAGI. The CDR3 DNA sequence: TGTGCCAGCAGCACGGACAGGGTGAGCACTGAAGCTTTCTTT. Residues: CASSTDRVSTEAFF.

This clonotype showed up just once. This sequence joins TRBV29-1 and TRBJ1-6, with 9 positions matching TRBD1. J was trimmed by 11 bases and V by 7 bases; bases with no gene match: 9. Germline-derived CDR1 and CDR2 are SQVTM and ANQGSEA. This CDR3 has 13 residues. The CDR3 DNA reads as TGCAGCGCCGGGGACAGGGCCGGGGCACCCCTCCACTTT. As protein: CSAGDRAGAPLHF.

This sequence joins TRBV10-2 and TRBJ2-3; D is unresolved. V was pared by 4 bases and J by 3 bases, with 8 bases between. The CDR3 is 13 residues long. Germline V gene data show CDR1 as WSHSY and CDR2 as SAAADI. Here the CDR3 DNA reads TGCGCCAGCAGTGCGTTCAGGACAGATACGCAGTATTTT. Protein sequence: CASSAFRTDTQYF.

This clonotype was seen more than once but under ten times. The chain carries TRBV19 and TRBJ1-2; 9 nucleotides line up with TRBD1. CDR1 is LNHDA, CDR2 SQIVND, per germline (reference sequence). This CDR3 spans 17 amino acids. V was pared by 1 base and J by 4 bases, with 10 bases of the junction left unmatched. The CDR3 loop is CASSIGGGQGVPYGYTF. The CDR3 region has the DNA TGTGCCAGTAGTATAGGTGGGGGACAGGGAGTCCCCTATGGCTACACCTTC.

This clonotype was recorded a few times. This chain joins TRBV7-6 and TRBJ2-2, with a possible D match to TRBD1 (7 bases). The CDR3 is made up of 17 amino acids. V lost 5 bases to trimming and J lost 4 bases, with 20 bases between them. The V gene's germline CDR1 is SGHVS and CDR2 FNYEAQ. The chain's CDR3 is CASSPFGGGRVTGELFF. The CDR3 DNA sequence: TGTGCCAGCAGCCCCTTCGGAGGGGGCCGTGTCACCGGGGAGCTGTTTTTT.

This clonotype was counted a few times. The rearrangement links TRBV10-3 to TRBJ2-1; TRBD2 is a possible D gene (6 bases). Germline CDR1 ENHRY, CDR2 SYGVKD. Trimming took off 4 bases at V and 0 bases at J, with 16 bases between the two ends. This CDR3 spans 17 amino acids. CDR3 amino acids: CAISGLAAGSSYNEQFF. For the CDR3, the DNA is TGTGCCATCAGTGGGCTGGCAGCCGGGAGCTCCTACAATGAGCAGTTCTTC.

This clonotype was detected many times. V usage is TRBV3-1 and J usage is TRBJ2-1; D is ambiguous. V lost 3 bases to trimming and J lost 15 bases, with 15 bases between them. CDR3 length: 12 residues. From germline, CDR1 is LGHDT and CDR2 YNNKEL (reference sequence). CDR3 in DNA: TGTGCCAGCAGCCACGGCCCCCAGGCTAGGTTCTTC. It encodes CASSHGPQARFF.

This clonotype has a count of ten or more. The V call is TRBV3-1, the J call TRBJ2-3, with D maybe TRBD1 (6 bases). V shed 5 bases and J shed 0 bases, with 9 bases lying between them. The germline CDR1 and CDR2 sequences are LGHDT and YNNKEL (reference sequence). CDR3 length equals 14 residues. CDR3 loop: CASSKQGSTDTQYF. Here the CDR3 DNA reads TGTGCCAGCAGCAAACAGGGTAGCACAGATACGCAGTATTTT.

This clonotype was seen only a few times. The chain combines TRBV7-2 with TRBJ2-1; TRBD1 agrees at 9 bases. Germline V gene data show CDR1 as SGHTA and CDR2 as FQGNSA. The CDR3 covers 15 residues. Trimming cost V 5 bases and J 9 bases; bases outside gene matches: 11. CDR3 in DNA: TGTGCCAGCAGCCCCCCCGGGACAGGGACGGGTGAGCAGTTCTTC. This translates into CASSPPGTGTGEQFF. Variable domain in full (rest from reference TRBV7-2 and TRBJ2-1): GAGVSQSPSNKVTEKGKDVELRCDPISGHTALYWYRQSLGQGLEFLIYFQGNSAPDKSGLPSDRFSAERTGGSVSTLTIQRTQQEDSAVYLCASSPPGTGTGEQFFGPGTRLTVL.

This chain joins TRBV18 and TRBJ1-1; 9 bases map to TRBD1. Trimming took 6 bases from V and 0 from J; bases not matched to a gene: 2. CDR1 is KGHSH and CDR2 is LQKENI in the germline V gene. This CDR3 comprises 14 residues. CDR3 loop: CASSRQGVNTEAFF. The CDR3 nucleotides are TGTGCCAGCTCCAGACAGGGGGTGAACACTGAAGCTTTCTTT.

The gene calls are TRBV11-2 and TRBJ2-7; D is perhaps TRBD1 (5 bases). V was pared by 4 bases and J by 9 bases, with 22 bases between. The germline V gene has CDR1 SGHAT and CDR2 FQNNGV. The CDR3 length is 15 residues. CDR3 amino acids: CASSSRPGSSSRQYV. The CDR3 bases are TGTGCCAGCAGCTCGAGGCCAGGGTCAAGTTCTAGGCAGTACGTC.

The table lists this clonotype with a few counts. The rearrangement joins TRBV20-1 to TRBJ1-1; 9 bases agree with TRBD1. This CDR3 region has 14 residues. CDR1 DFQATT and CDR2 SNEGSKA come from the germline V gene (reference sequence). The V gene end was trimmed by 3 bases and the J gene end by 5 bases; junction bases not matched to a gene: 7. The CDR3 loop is CSASHTGGNTEAFF. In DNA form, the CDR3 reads TGCAGTGCTAGTCATACAGGGGGCAATACTGAAGCTTTCTTT.

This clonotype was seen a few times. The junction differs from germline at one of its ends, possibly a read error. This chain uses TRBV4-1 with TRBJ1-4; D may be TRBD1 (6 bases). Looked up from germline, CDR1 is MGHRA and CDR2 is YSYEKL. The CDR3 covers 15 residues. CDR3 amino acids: CASSQDTGAHEKLSF. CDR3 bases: TGCGCCAGCAGCCAAGATACGGGGGCCCATGAAAAACTGTCTTTT.

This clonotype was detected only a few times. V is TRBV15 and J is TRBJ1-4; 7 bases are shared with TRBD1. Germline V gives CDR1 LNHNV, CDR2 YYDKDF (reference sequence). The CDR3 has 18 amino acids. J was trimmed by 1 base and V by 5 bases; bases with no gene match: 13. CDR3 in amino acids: CATSPGRLAGGTNEKLFF. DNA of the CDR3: TGTGCCACCAGCCCCGGGAGGCTTGCAGGGGGAACTAATGAAAAACTGTTTTTT.

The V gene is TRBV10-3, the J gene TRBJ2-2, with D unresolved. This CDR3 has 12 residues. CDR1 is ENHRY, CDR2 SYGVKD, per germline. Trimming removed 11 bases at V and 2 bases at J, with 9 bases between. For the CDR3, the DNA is TGTGCCTCCGGGCCTAACACCGGGGAGCTGTTTTTT. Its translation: CASGPNTGELFF.

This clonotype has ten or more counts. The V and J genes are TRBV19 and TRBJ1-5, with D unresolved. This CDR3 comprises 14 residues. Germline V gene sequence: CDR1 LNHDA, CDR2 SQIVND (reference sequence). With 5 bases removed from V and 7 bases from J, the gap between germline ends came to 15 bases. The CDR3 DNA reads TGTGCCAGTAGTGTGGGCGCCAACGGGCAGCCCCAGCATTTT. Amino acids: CASSVGANGQPQHF.

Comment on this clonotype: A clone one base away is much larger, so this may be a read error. The CDR3 reads CSARGTGDNSPLHF. CDR3 in DNA: TGCAGTGCTAGAGGGACAGGCGATAATTCACCCCTCCACTTT. The V gene is TRBV20-1, the J gene TRBJ1-6; 7 bases agree with TRBD1. CDR3 length: 14 residues. With V trimmed by 1 base and J by 5 bases, 2 bases remained unmatched. The germline CDR1 and CDR2 sequences are DFQATT and SNEGSKA (reference sequence).

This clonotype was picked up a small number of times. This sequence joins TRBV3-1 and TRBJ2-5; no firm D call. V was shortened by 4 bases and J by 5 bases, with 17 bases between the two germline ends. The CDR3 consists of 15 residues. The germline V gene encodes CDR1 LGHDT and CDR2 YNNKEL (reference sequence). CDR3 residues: CASSRPTASRETQYF. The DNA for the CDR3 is TGTGCCAGCAGCCGACCAACGGCTTCTAGGGAGACCCAGTACTTC.

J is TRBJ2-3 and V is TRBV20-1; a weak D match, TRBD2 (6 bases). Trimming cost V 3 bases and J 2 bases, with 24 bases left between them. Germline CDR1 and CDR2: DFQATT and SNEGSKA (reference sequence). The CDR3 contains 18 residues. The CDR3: CSASFTWGEPWVTDTQYF. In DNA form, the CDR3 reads TGCAGTGCTAGTTTCACATGGGGGGAGCCATGGGTCACAGATACGCAGTATTTT.

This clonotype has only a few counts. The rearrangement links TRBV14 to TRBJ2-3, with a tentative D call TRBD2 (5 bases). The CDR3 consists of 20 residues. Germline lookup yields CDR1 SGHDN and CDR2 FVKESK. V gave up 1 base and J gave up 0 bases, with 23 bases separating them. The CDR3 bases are TGTGCCAGCAGCCAAGGGAGACGGGGTCTTCGAAGAACTAGCACAGATACGCAGTATTTT. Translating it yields CASSQGRRGLRRTSTDTQYF.

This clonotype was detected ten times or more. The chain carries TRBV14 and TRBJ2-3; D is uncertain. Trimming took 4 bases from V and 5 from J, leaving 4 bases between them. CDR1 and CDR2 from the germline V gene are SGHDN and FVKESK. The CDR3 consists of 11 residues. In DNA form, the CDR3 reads TGTGCCAGCAGCCTGGGAGATACGCAGTATTTT. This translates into CASSLGDTQYF.

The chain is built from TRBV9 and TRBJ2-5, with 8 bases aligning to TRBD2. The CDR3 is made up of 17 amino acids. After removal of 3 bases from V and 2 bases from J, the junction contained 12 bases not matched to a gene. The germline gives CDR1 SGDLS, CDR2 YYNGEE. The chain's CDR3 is CASSEGMLGLGQETQYF. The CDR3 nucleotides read TGTGCCAGCAGCGAGGGGATGCTGGGACTAGGGCAAGAGACCCAGTACTTC.

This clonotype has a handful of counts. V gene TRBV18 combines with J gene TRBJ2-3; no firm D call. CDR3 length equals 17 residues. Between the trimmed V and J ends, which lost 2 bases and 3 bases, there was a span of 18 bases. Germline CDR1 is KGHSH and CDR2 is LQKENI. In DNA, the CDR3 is TGTGCCAGCTCACCAGGGGTCTCCACAAAAAATACAGATACGCAGTATTTT. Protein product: CASSPGVSTKNTDTQYF.

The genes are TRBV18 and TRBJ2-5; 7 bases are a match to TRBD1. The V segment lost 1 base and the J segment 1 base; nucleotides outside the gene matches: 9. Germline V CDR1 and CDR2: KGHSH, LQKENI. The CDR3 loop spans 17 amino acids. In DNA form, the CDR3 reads TGTGCCAGCTCACCACGCGCCATCACAGGGGTCCAAGAGACCCAGTACTTC. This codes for CASSPRAITGVQETQYF. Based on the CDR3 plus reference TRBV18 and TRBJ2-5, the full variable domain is NAGVMQNPRHLVRRRGQEARLRCSPMKGHSHVYWYRQLPEEGLKFMVYLQKENIIDESGMPKERFSAEFPKEGPSILRIQQVVRGDSAAYFCASSPRAITGVQETQYFGPGTRLLVL.

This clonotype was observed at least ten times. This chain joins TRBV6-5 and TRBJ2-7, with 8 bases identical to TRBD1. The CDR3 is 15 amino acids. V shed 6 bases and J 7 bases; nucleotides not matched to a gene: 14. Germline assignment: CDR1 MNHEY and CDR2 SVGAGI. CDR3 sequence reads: CASSPTPTGAGEQYV. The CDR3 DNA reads TGTGCCAGCAGCCCTACTCCGACAGGGGCGGGGGAGCAGTACGTC.

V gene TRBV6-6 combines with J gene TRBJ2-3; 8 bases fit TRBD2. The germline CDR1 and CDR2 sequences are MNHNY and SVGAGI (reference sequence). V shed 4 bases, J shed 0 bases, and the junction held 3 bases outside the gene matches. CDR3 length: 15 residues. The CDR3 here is CASSSGGTSTDTQYF. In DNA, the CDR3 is TGTGCCAGCAGTTCGGGGGGGACTAGCACAGATACGCAGTATTTT.

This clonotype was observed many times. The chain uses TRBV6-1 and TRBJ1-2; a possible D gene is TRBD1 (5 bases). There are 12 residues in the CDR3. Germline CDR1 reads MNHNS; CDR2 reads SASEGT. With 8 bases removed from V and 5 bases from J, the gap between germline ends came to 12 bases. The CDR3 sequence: CASVDSLYGYTF. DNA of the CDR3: TGTGCCAGCGTCGACAGCTTGTATGGCTACACCTTC.